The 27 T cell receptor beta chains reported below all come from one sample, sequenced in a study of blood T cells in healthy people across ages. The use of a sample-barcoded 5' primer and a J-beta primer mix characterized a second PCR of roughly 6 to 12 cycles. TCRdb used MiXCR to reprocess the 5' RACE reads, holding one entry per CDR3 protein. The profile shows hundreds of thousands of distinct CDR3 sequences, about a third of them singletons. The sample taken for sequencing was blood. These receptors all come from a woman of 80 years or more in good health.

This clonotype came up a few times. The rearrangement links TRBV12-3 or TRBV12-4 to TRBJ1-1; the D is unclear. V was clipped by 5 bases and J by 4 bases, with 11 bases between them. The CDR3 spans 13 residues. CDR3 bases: TGTGCCAGCAGTCTTAAAAGGACCACTGAAGCTTTCTTT. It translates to CASSLKRTTEAFF.

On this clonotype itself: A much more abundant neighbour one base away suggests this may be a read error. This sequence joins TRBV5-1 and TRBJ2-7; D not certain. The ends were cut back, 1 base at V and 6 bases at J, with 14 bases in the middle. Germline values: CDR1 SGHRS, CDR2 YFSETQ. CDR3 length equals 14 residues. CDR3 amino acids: CASSLLSRACEQYF. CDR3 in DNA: TGCGCCAGCAGCTTGTTGTCCCGGGCTTGCGAGCAGTACTTC.

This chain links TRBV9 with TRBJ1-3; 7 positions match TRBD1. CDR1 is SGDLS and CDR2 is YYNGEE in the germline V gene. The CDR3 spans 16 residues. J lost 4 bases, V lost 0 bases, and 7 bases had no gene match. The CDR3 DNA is TGTGCCAGCAGCGTAGGTCCGACAGGGACGGGAAACACCATATATTTT. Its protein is CASSVGPTGTGNTIYF.

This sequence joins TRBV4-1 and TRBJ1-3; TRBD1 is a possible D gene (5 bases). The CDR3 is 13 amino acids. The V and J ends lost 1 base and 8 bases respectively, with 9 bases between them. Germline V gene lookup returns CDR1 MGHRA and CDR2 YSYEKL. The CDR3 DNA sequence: TGCGCCAGCAGCCAAGTTGGGGGGGACACCATATATTTT. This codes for CASSQVGGDTIYF.

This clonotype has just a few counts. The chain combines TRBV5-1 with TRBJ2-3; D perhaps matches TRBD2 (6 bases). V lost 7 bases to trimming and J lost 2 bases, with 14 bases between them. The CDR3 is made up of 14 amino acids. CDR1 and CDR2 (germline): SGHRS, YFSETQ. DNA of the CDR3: TGCGCCAGCCAGGAGGGGCCGTCCACAGATACGCAGTATTTT. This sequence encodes CASQEGPSTDTQYF.

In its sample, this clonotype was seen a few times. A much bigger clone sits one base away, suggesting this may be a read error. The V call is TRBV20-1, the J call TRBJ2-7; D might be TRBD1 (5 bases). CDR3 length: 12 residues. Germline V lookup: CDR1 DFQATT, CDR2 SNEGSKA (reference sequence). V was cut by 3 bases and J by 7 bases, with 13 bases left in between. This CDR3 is CSARGPADEQYF. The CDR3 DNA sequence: TGCAGTGCTAGGGGGCCTGCCGATGAGCAGTACTTC.

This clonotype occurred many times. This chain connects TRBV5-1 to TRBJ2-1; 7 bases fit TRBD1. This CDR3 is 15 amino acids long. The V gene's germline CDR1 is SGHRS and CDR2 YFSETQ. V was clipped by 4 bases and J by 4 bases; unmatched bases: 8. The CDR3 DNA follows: TGCGCCAGCAGCCCCGGGACAGCTAAGTACAATGAGCAGTTCTTC. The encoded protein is CASSPGTAKYNEQFF.

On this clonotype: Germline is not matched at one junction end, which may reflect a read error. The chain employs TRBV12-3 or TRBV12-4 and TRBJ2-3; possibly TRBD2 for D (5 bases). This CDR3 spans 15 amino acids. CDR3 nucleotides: TGTGCCAGCAGCCAAGCGGACGTGAGCACAGATACGCAATATTTT. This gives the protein CASSQADVSTDTQYF.

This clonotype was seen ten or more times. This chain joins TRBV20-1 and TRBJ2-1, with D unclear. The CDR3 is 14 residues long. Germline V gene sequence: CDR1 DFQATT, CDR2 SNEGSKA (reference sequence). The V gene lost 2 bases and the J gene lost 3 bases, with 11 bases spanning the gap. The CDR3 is CSARSGVVYNEQFF. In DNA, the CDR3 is TGCAGTGCTAGATCTGGGGTGGTCTACAATGAGCAGTTCTTC.

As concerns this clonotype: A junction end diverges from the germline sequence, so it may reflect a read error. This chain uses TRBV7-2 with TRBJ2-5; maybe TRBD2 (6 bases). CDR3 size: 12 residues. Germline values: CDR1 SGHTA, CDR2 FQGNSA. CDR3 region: CASSAGWETRYF. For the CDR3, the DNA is TGTGCCAGCAGCGCGGGGTGGGAGACCCGGTACTTC.

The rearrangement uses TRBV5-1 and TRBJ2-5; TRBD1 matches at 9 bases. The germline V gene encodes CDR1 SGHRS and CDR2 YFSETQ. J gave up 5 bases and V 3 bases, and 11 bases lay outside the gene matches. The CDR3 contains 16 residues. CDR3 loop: CASSYRGRRELETQYF. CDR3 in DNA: TGCGCCAGCAGCTACAGGGGGCGACGGGAGTTGGAGACCCAGTACTTC. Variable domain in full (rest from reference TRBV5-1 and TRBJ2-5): KAGVTQTPRYLIKTRGQQVTLSCSPISGHRSVSWYQQTPGQGLQFLFEYFSETQRNKGNFPGRFSGRQFSNSRSEMNVSTLELGDSALYLCASSYRGRRELETQYFGPGTRLLVL.

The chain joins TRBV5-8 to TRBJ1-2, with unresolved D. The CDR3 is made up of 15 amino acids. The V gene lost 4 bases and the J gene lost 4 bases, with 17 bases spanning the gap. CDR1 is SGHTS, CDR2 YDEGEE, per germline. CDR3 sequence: CASSLTDPYGYGYTF. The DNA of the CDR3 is TGTGCCAGCAGCCTAACTGACCCGTACGGCTATGGCTACACCTTC. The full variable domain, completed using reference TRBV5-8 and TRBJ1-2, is EAGVTQSPTHLIKTRGQQATLRCSPISGHTSVYWYQQALGLGLQFLLWYDEGEERNRGNFPPRFSGRQFPNYSSELNVNALELEDSALYLCASSLTDPYGYGYTFGSGTRLTVV.

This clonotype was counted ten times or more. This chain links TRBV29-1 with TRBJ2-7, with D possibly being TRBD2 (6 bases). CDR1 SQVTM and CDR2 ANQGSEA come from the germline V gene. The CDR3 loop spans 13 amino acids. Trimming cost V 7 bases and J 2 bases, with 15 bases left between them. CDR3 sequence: CSAKEGTTYEQYF. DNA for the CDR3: TGCAGCGCAAAGGAGGGGACCACCTACGAGCAGTACTTC.

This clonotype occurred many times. For the CDR3, the DNA is TGTGCCAGCAGTGGGACAGCCGCCGAAGCTTTCTTT. Translating it yields CASSGTAAEAFF. The chain links TRBV12-3 or TRBV12-4 to TRBJ1-1; TRBD1 matches 7 bases. V shed 5 bases, J shed 8 bases, and the junction held 5 bases outside the gene matches. This CDR3 has 12 residues.

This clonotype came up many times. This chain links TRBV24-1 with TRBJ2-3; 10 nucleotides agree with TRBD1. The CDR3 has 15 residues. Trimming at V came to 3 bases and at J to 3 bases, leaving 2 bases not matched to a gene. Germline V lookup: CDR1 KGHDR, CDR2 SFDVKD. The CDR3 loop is CATSDRTGGTDTQYF. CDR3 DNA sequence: TGTGCCACCAGTGATAGGACAGGGGGGACAGATACGCAGTATTTT.

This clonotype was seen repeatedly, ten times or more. This CDR3 is CASSLSGGTQYF. As DNA, the CDR3 is TGTGCCAGCAGCCTCAGCGGGGGGACGCAGTATTTT. This chain connects TRBV7-3 to TRBJ2-3, with 9 bases matching TRBD2. V was pared by 5 bases and J by 9 bases, with 3 bases of the junction left unmatched. The length of the CDR3 is 12 residues. Germline CDR1 reads SGHTA; CDR2 reads FQGTGA. The full variable domain, its missing parts supplied by reference TRBV7-3 and TRBJ2-3, is GAGVSQTPSNKVTEKGKYVELRCDPISGHTALYWYRQSLGQGPEFLIYFQGTGAADDSGLPNDRFFAVRPEGSVSTLKIQRTERGDSAVYLCASSLSGGTQYFGPGTRLTVL.

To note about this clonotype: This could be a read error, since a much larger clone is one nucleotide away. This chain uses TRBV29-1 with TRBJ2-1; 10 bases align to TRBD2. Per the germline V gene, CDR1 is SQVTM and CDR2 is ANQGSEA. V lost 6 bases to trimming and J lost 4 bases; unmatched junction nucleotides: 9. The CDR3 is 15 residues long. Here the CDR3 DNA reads TGCAGCGTGCCGGAACTAGCGGGGAGTTACAATGAGCAGTTCTTC. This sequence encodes CSVPELAGSYNEQFF.

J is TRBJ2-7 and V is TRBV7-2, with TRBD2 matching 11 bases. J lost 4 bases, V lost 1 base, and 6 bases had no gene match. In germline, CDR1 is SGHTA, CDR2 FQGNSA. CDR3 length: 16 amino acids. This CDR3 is CASSLVLAGGEYEQYF. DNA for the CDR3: TGTGCCAGCAGCTTAGTGCTAGCGGGGGGAGAATACGAGCAGTACTTC.

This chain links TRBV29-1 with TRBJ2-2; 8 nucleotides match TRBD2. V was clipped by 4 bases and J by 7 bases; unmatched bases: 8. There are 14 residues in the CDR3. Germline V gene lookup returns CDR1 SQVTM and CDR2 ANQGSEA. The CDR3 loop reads CSVGPGGLIGELFF. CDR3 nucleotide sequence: TGCAGCGTTGGTCCGGGGGGGCTTATCGGGGAGCTGTTTTTT.

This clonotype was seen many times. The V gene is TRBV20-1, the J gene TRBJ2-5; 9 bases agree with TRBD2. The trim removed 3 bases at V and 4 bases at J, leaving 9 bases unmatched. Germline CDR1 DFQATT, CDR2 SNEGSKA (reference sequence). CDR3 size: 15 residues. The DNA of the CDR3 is TGCAGTGCTAGTCAGATAGCGGGGGTATCAGAGACCCAGTACTTC. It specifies CSASQIAGVSETQYF.

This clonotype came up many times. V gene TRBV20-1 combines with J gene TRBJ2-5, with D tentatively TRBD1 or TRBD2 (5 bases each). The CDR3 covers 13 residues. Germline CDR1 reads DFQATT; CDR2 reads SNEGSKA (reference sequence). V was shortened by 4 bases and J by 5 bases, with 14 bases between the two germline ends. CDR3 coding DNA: TGCAGTGCTACCGGGGTAGGGGTCGAGACCCAGTACTTC. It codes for CSATGVGVETQYF.

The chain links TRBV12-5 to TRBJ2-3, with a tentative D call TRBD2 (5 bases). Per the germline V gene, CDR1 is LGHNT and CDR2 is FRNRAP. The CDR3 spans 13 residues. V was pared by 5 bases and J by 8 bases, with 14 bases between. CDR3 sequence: CASGPSGSATQYF. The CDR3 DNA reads TGTGCTAGTGGTCCCTCGGGGTCGGCTACGCAGTATTTT. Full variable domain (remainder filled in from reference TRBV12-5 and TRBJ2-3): DARVTQTPRHKVTEMGQEVTMRCQPILGHNTVFWYRQTMMQGLELLAYFRNRAPLDDSGMPKDRFSAEMPDATLATLKIQPSEPRDSAVYFCASGPSGSATQYFGPGTRLTVL.

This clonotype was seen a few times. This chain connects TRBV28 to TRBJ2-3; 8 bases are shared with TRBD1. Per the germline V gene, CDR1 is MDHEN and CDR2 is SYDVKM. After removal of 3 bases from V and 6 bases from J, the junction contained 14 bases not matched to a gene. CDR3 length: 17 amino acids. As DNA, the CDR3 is TGTGCCAGCAGTTTCCATCGGCGTGCAGGGGGCTCGGATACGCAGTATTTT. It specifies CASSFHRRAGGSDTQYF.

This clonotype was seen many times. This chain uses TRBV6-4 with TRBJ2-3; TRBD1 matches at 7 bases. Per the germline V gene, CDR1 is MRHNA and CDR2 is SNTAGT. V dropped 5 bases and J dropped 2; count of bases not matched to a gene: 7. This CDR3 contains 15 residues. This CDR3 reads CASSPDRAPTDTQYF. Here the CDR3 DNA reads TGTGCCAGCAGTCCCGACAGGGCCCCCACAGATACGCAGTATTTT.

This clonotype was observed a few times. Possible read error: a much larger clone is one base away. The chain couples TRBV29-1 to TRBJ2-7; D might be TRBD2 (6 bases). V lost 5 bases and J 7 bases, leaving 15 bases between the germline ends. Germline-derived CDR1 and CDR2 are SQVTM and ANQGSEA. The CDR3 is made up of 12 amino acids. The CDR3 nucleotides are TGCAGCGTTCCGGGGGTAAGAAATGAGCAGTACTTC. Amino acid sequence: CSVPGVRNEQYF.

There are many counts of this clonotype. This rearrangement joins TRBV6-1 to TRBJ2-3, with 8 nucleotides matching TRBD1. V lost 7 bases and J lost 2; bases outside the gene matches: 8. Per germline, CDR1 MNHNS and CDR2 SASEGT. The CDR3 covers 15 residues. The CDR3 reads CASKQDRGYTDTQYF. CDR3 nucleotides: TGTGCCAGCAAGCAAGACAGGGGTTACACAGATACGCAGTATTTT.

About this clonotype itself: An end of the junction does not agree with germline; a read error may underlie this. CDR3 sequence (DNA): TGTGCTAGCAGCCGCTCCGGGACCGCGTGGGTCTCTGGAAACACCATATATTTT. The encoded protein is CASSRSGTAWVSGNTIYF. The chain employs TRBV7-7 and TRBJ1-3, with D possibly matching TRBD1 (5 bases). The CDR3 spans 18 residues. The germline V gene has CDR1 SSHAT and CDR2 FNYEAQ (reference sequence). The whole variable domain, remainder taken from reference TRBV7-7 and TRBJ1-3, is GAGVSQSPRYKVTKRGQDVTLRCDPISSHATLYWYQQALGQGPEFLTYFNYEAQPDKSGLPSDRFSAERPEGSISTLTIQRTEQRDSAMYRCASSRSGTAWVSGNTIYFGEGSWLTVV.